Shown below are 3 T cell receptor beta chains from a single sample sequenced in a study of blood T cell repertoires in COVID-19. Clones were sequenced by immunoSEQ multiplex PCR, and TCRdb holds only the in-frame ones, with some missing. Found here are a few hundred thousand clones, approximately 86% of them singletons; the top ten hold 8% to 9%. The sample was PBMCs or T cells enriched from blood (not recorded which). Receptors were obtained from a woman between 18 and 29 years old who had recovered from COVID-19.

The chain recombines TRBV21-1 with TRBJ2-5; the DNA was not compared with TRBD2, the D call given in the table. TRBV21-1 is reported as a pseudogene. The CDR3 covers 15 residues. The CDR3 is CASSKEGRQAETQYF. The DNA of the CDR3 is TGTGCCAGCAGCAAAGAAGGGAGACAAGCAGAGACCCAGTACTTC.

V gene TRBV27 combines with J gene TRBJ2-1; D not resolved. CDR1 and CDR2 (germline): MNHEY, SMNVEV (reference sequence). The V and J ends lost 3 bases and 7 bases respectively, with 4 bases between them. The CDR3 runs 11 residues. CDR3 region: CASSFLNEQFF. For the CDR3, the DNA is TGTGCCAGCAGTTTTCTGAATGAGCAGTTCTTC.

The chain links TRBV15 to TRBJ1-1; no clear D. This CDR3 is 13 amino acids long. Deletions cut 2 bases from V and 7 bases from J, with 11 bases between. Per germline, CDR1 LNHNV and CDR2 YYDKDF (reference sequence). The CDR3 sequence is CATSRNRRGEAFF. The CDR3 DNA sequence: TGTGCCACCAGCAGAAACCGACGGGGTGAAGCTTTCTTT.